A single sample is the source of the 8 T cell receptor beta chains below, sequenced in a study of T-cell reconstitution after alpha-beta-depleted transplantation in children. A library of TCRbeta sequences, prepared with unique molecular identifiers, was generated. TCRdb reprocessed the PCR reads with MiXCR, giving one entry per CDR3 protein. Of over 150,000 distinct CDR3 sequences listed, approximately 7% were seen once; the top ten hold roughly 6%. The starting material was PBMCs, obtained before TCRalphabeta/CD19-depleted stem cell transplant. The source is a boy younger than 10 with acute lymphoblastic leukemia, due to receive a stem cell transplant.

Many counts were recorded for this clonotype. CDR3 amino acids: CASSPSGRINEQFF. CDR3 bases: TGTGCCAGCAGCCCTAGCGGGAGGATCAATGAGCAGTTCTTC. The V gene is TRBV11-3, the J gene TRBJ2-1, with 11 bases fitting TRBD2. Unmatched junction bases numbered 3, after V lost 5 bases and J lost 6 bases. The CDR3 extends over 14 amino acids. Germline CDR1 and CDR2: SGHNT and YENEEA.

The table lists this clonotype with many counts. CDR3 nucleotide sequence: TGTGCCAGCAGTGAAGCAGGGCATAGCAATCAGCCCCAGCATTTT. The encoded protein is CASSEAGHSNQPQHF. The V call is TRBV6-1, the J call TRBJ1-5; D not certain. With 0 bases removed from V and 0 bases from J, the gap between germline ends came to 6 bases. Germline V gene sequence: CDR1 MNHNS, CDR2 SASEGT. CDR3 length: 15 amino acids.

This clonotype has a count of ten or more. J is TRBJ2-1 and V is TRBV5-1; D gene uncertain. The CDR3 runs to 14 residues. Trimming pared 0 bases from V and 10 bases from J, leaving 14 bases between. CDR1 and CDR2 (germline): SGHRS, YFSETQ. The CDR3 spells CASSLEGEDEEQFF. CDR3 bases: TGCGCCAGCAGCTTGGAAGGCGAGGACGAAGAGCAGTTCTTC.

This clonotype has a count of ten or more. CDR3 in amino acids: CASSYPTGFIWTGELFF. The DNA for the CDR3 is TGTGCCAGCAGTTATCCGACAGGGTTCATATGGACCGGGGAGCTGTTTTTT. This sequence joins TRBV6-2 or TRBV6-3 and TRBJ2-2; 7 bases line up with TRBD1. V was clipped by 3 bases and J by 5 bases; unmatched bases: 12. The CDR3 extends over 17 amino acids. CDR1 and CDR2 from the germline V gene are MNHEY and SVGEGT.

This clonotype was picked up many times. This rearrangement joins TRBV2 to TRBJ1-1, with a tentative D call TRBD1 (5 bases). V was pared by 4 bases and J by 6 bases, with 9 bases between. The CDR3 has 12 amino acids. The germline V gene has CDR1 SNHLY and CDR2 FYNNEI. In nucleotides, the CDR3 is TGTGCCAGCAGTGCAGGGTTGCCTGAAGCTTTCTTT. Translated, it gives CASSAGLPEAFF.

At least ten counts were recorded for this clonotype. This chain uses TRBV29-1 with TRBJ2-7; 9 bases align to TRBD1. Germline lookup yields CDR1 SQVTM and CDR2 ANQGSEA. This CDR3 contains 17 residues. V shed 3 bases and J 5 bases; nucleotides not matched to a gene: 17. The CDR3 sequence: CSVDFFGTGQGSDEQYF. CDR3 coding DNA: TGCAGCGTTGATTTTTTTGGAACGGGACAGGGAAGCGACGAGCAGTACTTC.

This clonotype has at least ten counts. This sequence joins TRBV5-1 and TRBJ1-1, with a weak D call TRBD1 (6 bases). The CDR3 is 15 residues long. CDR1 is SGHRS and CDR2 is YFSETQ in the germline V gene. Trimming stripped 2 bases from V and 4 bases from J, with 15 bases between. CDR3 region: CASSFGVGGGTEAFF. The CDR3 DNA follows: TGCGCCAGCAGCTTCGGAGTGGGGGGCGGCACTGAAGCTTTCTTT.

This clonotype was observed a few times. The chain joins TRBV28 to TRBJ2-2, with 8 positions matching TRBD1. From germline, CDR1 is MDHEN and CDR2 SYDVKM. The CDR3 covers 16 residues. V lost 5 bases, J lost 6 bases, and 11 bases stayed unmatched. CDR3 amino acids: CASSELGTGGAGELFF. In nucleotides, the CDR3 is TGTGCCAGCAGTGAGCTTGGGACAGGTGGGGCCGGGGAGCTGTTTTTT.